This record looks at one T cell receptor beta chain sequence and its context. TCRdb recomputed calls from the PCR reads with MiXCR, one row per CDR3 protein. Among 90,000 or so distinct CDR3 sequences listed, around a quarter were seen once. Deletions cut 6 bases from V and 12 bases from J, with 21 bases between. The CDR3 covers 13 residues. The germline V gene encodes CDR1 MNHEY and CDR2 SVGAGI. These data come from a study of molecular identifiers for immune sequencing clone quantification. It was from about 19,000 to 1,100,000 sorted cells, with 10%, 30% or 50% RNA, that naive CD8 libraries came. This receptor was identified in a human donor in good health. Some libraries in this study had Jurkat cell RNA spiked in. The sample consisted of naive CD8+ T cells from blood, with Jurkat cell RNA spiked in. As for subset: FACS-sorted CD8+CD4-CCR7+CD45RA+ naive T cells. The genes are TRBV6-5 and TRBJ2-7; a possible D gene is TRBD1 (7 bases). The CDR3 DNA reads as TGTGCCAGCAGCCCCGGCCAGGGGGGCGCGCCGTACTTC. Translated, it gives CASSPGQGGAPYF.